This T cell receptor beta chain was observed in a study of shared clonotypes between healthy human individuals. Study results and limitations: Tissues were not sampled, only blood, and their repertoires likely differ.

Each subset's genomic DNA was split evenly across several immunoSEQ plates. The table came from immunoSEQ multiplex PCR; TCRdb's copy has only in-frame clones and leaves some out. The sample lists hundreds of thousands of clones, about 74% occurring once. The germline V and J ends were trimmed by 2 bases and 0 bases, with 12 bases remaining between them. CDR1 is MNHEY and CDR2 is SMNVEV in the germline V gene (reference sequence). The CDR3 contains 16 residues. This clone was seen repeatedly, ten times or more. Its specificity is not known. Sequenced input: PBMCs. This chain links TRBV27 with TRBJ2-3, with D perhaps TRBD2 (5 bases). This TCR was recovered from a woman between 40 and 50 years old in good health. Some clones in this sample may be carry-over from other donors' samples. The CDR3 DNA follows: TGTGCCAGCAGTTTAAGCGGAGCCACTAGCACAGATACGCAGTATTTT. Translation: CASSLSGATSTDTQYF.